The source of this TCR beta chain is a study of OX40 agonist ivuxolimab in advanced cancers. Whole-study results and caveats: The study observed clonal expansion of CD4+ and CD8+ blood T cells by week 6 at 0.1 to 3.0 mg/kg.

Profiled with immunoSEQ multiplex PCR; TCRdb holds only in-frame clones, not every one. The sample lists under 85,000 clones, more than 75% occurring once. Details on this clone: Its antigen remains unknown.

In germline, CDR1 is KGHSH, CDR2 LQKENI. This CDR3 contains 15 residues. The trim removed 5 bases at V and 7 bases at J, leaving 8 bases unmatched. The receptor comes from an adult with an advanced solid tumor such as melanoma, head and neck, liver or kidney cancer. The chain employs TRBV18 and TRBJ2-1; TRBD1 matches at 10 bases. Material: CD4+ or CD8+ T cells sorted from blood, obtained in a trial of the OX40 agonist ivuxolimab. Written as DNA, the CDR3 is TGTGCCAGCTCAGTCCGGGACAGGGGCTATAATGAGCAGTTCTTC. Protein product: CASSVRDRGYNEQFF.